In its sample, the clone carrying this T cell receptor (beta chain) was seen a few times. Its specificity is not known. Trimming stripped 6 bases from V and 0 bases from J, with 13 bases between. Looked up from germline, CDR1 is DFQATT and CDR2 is SNEGSKA (reference sequence). The length of the CDR3 is 14 residues. This sample was taken from a study of regulatory T cells in long-lasting Graves disease. As for the study in general: Graves' patients with a new diagnosis had received antithyroid drugs under 3 months.

The TCR beta library used iRepertoire HTBI primers with Arm-PCR amplification of CDR3. TCRdb processed the multiplex PCR reads anew with MiXCR; each CDR3 protein has one entry. The table records about 500,000 distinct CDR3 sequences, around 13% of them present only once. Time point meaning: newly diagnosed GD, antithyroid drugs for less than 3 months. The TCR library was made from RNA extracted from PBMCs. Study-wide results and limits: Less diverse TCR repertoires were seen in persistent Graves' patients than in newly diagnosed ones.

These same data were also listed under a study on T cells in Graves' hyperthyroidism and ophthalmopathy.

The sequence derives from a woman aged 25-40 years with Graves disease. Specimen: peripheral blood mononuclear cells (PBMCs), collected at new diagnosis, from a patient treated with antithyroid drugs. This chain links TRBV20-1 with TRBJ2-3, with TRBD2 as a possible D gene (6 bases). The CDR3 coding sequence is TGCAGTGCCCCTGGGGCGGGAAGCACAGATACGCAGTATTTT. Translated, it gives CSAPGAGSTDTQYF.